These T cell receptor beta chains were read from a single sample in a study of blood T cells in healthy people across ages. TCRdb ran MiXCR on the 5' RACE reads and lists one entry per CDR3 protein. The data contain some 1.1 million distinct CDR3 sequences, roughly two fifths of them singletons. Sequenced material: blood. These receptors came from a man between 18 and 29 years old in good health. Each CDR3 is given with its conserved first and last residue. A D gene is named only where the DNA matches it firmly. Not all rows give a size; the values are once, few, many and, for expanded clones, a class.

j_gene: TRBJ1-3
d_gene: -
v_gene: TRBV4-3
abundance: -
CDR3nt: TGCGCCAGCAGCCAAGATTTTTACAAGGGGAACGGGTACACCATATATTTT
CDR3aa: CASSQDFYKGNGYTIYF

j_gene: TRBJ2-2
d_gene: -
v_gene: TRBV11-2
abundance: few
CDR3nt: TGTGCCAGCAGCTTAGGAAGGGAGGGGGAGCTGTTTTTT
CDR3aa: CASSLGREGELFF

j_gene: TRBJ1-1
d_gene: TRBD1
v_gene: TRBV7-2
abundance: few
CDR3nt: TGTGCCAGCAGCTTAAAAGGGGGACAGGAAGCTTTCTTT
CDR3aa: CASSLKGGQEAFF

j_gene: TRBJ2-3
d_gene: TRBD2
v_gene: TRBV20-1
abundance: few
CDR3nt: TGCAGTGCTAGGGGGACTAGTAATGGAGATACGCAGTATTTT
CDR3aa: CSARGTSNGDTQYF

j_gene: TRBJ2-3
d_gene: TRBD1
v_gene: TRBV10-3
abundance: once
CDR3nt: TGTGCCATCACAGGGGGCGGATTAGATACGCAGTATTTT
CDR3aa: CAITGGGLDTQYF

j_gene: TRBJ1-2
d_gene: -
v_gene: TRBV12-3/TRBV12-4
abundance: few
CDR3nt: TGTGCCGCCAGTTTGACAGGTTATGGCTACACCTTC
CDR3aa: CAASLTGYGYTF

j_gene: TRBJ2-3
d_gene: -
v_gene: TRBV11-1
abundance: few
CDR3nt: TGTGCCAGCAGCAACAGGGATAACACAGATACGCAGTATTTT
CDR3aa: CASSNRDNTDTQYF

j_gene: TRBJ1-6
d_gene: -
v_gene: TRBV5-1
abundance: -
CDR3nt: TGCGCCAGCAGCTTGTCGGACAGTTATAATTCACCCCTCCACTTT
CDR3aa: CASSLSDSYNSPLHF

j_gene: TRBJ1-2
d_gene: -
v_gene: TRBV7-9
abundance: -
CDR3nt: TGTGCCAGCAGCTTAAATCCTAAAGGCACCTTC
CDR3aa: CASSLNPKGTF

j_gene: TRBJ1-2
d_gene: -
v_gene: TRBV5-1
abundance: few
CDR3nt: TGCGCCAGCAGCCCCCCTGGGCAGGCGATCTATGGCTACACCTTC
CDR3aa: CASSPPGQAIYGYTF

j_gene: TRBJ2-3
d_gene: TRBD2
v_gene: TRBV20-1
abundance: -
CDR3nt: TGCAGTGCCGGGGGGATCCGAGACTCCACAGATACGCAGTATTTT
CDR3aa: CSAGGIRDSTDTQYF

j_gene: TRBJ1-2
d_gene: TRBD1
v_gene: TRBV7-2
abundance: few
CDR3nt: TGTGCCAGCAGCTTAGACATAACCGGGACAGGGAAGGGCTACACCTTC
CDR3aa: CASSLDITGTGKGYTF

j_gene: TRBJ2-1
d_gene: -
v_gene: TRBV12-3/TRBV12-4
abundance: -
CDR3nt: TGTGCCAGCAGGAGGGGGGGGCGAGCTAACAATGAGCAGTTCTTC
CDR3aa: CASRRGGRANNEQFF